Following are 16 T cell receptor beta chains from one sample sequenced in a study of T cells in narcolepsy. Data came from immunoSEQ multiplex PCR; TCRdb stores just in-frame clones and leaves some out. The table shows fewer than 30,000 clones, with approximately 85% occurring only once. Sequencing was performed on CD45RA- memory CD4+ T cells from PBMCs. These receptors all stem from a human donor with narcolepsy.

This clone was recorded a few times. The chain joins TRBV29-1 to TRBJ1-1, with 10 bases lining up with TRBD1. The CDR3 spans 12 residues. J gave up 4 bases and V 7 bases, and 3 bases lay outside the gene matches. The germline gives CDR1 SQVTM, CDR2 ANQGSEA. The CDR3 is CSADRGFTEAFF. CDR3 sequence (DNA): TGCAGCGCGGACAGGGGGTTCACTGAAGCTTTCTTT.

V gene TRBV19 combines with J gene TRBJ1-1, with no clear D. Trimming took 7 bases from V and 6 from J, leaving 15 bases between them. The CDR3 is made up of 13 amino acids. Germline-derived CDR1 and CDR2 are LNHDA and SQIVND (reference sequence). The CDR3, as DNA: TGTGCCAGTAACAATATCGTTAACCCTGAAGCTTTCTTT. Translation: CASNNIVNPEAFF.

This clone was counted a few times. The V gene is TRBV6-6, the J gene TRBJ1-3; D gene ambiguous. The germline V gene has CDR1 MNHNY and CDR2 SVGAGI (reference sequence). The CDR3 has 13 amino acids. V lost 7 bases, J lost 0 bases, and 7 bases lay in between. The CDR3 DNA reads TGTGCCAGCAAGAGCCTCTCTGGAAACACCATATATTTT. Its protein product is CASKSLSGNTIYF.

This clone came up a few times. The V gene is TRBV2, the J gene TRBJ1-5, with a weak D call TRBD1 (5 bases). V was trimmed by 6 bases and J by 6 bases, leaving 30 bases between them. The CDR3 extends over 19 amino acids. CDR1 SNHLY and CDR2 FYNNEI come from the germline V gene. CDR3 coding DNA: TGTGCCAGCAGGGCCACCCGGAGTGGGGGGTCGGCAAGAAGTCAGCCCCAGCATTTT. It codes for CASRATRSGGSARSQPQHF.

The chain uses TRBV7-3 and TRBJ2-1; 7 nucleotides match TRBD2. Germline V gene lookup returns CDR1 SGHTA and CDR2 FQGTGA. J gave up 6 bases and V 5 bases, and 10 bases lay outside the gene matches. The CDR3 runs to 15 residues. The CDR3 bases are TGTGCCAGCAGCCCCAAGGGCGGGAGTTTCAATGAGCAGTTCTTC. It yields the protein CASSPKGGSFNEQFF.

This chain joins TRBV6-4 and TRBJ1-2; TRBD1 is a possible D gene (5 bases). With 3 bases removed from V and 4 bases from J, the gap between germline ends came to 6 bases. This CDR3 spans 12 amino acids. Germline V gene data show CDR1 as MRHNA and CDR2 as SNTAGT. The DNA of the CDR3 is TGTGCCAGCAGTGAGGGGGGCTATGGCTACACCTTC. The encoded protein is CASSEGGYGYTF.

The chain links TRBV5-1 to TRBJ2-1, with 8 bases lining up with TRBD1. Unmatched junction bases numbered 16, after V lost 4 bases and J lost 7 bases. CDR3 size: 17 residues. Germline-derived CDR1 and CDR2 are SGHRS and YFSETQ. This chain's CDR3 is CASSRGQGSVGYNEQFF. The CDR3 DNA reads TGCGCCAGCAGCAGAGGACAGGGTTCGGTTGGGTATAATGAGCAGTTCTTC.

V is TRBV19 and J is TRBJ1-6; D unclear. The ends were cut back, 10 bases at V and 7 bases at J, with 17 bases in the middle. The germline CDR1 and CDR2 sequences are LNHDA and SQIVND (reference sequence). There are 14 residues in the CDR3. The CDR3 sequence is CATSSEVQNSPLHF. In DNA, the CDR3 is TGTGCCACCTCCTCAGAGGTTCAAAATTCACCCCTCCACTTT.

The rearrangement uses TRBV5-1 and TRBJ2-7; tentative D call: TRBD2 (6 bases). CDR1 SGHRS and CDR2 YFSETQ come from the germline V gene. The CDR3 is made up of 15 amino acids. V gave up 4 bases and J gave up 3 bases, with 17 bases separating them. The CDR3 coding sequence is TGCGCCAGCAGCCCCGGAGGGGTAGGGAACTACGAGCAGTACTTC. As protein: CASSPGGVGNYEQYF.

This sequence joins TRBV5-1 and TRBJ2-7; TRBD2 aligns across 15 bases. The CDR3 is made up of 16 amino acids. The germline CDR1 and CDR2 sequences are SGHRS and YFSETQ. Trimming removed 4 bases from V and 5 bases from J; junction bases left unmatched: 7. The CDR3 DNA follows: TGCGCCAGCAGCCTTGGGACTAGCGGGAGGTACGACGAGCAGTACTTC. Amino acids: CASSLGTSGRYDEQYF. The variable domain in full, completed from reference TRBV5-1 and TRBJ2-7, reads KAGVTQTPRYLIKTRGQQVTLSCSPISGHRSVSWYQQTPGQGLQFLFEYFSETQRNKGNFPGRFSGRQFSNSRSEMNVSTLELGDSALYLCASSLGTSGRYDEQYFGPGTRLTVT.

The chain uses TRBV5-8 and TRBJ2-5; the D gene is possibly TRBD1 (6 bases). Trimming shortened V by 4 bases and J by 8 bases, and 18 bases separated the two germline ends. Germline V gives CDR1 SGHTS, CDR2 YDEGEE. This CDR3 contains 14 residues. The CDR3 region is CASSPGQRGSTQYF. CDR3 sequence (DNA): TGTGCCAGCAGCCCTGGACAGAGAGGGAGCACCCAGTACTTC.

This chain links TRBV19 with TRBJ2-2; D gene unclear. The CDR3 runs 16 residues. CDR1 is LNHDA and CDR2 is SQIVND in the germline V gene (reference sequence). Trimming left V 3 bases short and J 0 bases short, with 11 bases between. The CDR3 here is CASSIVRVTNTGELFF. The CDR3 nucleotides read TGTGCCAGTAGTATCGTCCGGGTGACGAACACCGGGGAGCTGTTTTTT.

The gene calls are TRBV5-1 and TRBJ2-1, with TRBD2 identical over 13 bases. The CDR3 extends over 15 amino acids. Unmatched junction bases numbered 4, after V lost 5 bases and J lost 5 bases. The germline gives CDR1 SGHRS, CDR2 YFSETQ. The CDR3 nucleotides are TGCGCCAGCAGTTTAGGGACTAGCGGGAACAATGAGCAGTTCTTC. Its translation is CASSLGTSGNNEQFF.

In this sample, this clone turned up a few times. The chain combines TRBV30 with TRBJ1-5; no firm D call. V shed 6 bases and J shed 4 bases, with 19 bases lying between them. The CDR3 is made up of 15 amino acids. CDR1 is GTSNPN and CDR2 is SVGIG in the germline V gene (reference sequence). The CDR3 DNA is TGTGCCTGTAATTCCGGGAGAACTGTTAATCAGCCCCAGCATTTT. This encodes CACNSGRTVNQPQHF.

The V gene is TRBV14, the J gene TRBJ2-7; 8 nucleotides agree with TRBD1. From germline, CDR1 is SGHDN and CDR2 FVKESK. After removal of 2 bases from V and 3 bases from J, the junction contained 9 bases not matched to a gene. The CDR3 is made up of 16 amino acids. The DNA for the CDR3 is TGTGCCAGCAGCCAAATCGCCGGACAGGGAAACTACGAGCAGTACTTC. Protein product: CASSQIAGQGNYEQYF.

The chain employs TRBV28 and TRBJ2-7; TRBD1 aligns across 8 bases. Germline CDR1 is MDHEN and CDR2 is SYDVKM. The CDR3 runs to 14 residues. J lost 6 bases, V lost 3 bases, and 7 bases had no gene match. CDR3 in amino acids: CASSLTGVRVEQYF. The CDR3 region has the DNA TGTGCCAGCAGTTTGACAGGGGTTCGGGTCGAGCAGTACTTC.